Here is one TCR beta chain with its context. This receptor's antigen is unknown. No clone much larger than this one lies a single base away; base qualities are absent. These data come from a study of OX40 agonist ivuxolimab in advanced cancers. About the full investigation: Ivuxolimab, which targeted the costimulatory receptor OX40 (CD134), was an agonistic, fully human IgG2 monoclonal antibody. Intravenous ivuxolimab was administered to patients every 2 weeks at six dose levels: 0.01, 0.1, 0.3, 1.5, 3 and 10 mg/kg. Of the 50 to 55 dose-escalation patients, hepatocellular carcinoma was present in approximately 20, melanoma in roughly 15, renal cell carcinoma in 9 and head and neck cancer in 9. The dose-escalation cohort was about 86% male with a mean age of about 58 years, ranging from about 23 to 85. Prior anti-PD-1, anti-PD-L1 or anti-CTLA-4 therapy was permitted, and checkpoint inhibitors had been received by under 50% of dose-escalation patients. Partial responses were achieved by three dose-escalation patients, of whom one had hepatocellular carcinoma and two had cutaneous melanoma. Peripheral TCRbeta sequencing was intended to test whether TCR sequence diversity was altered and clonal T-cell expansion was caused by ivuxolimab. The paper describes the monotherapy dose-escalation part (N of about 52 patients) of the phase I trial of ivuxolimab.

Patients with a history of autoimmune disease or receiving systemic immunosuppression were excluded from the trial. Peripheral blood for TCR sequencing was collected from all dose cohorts at baseline, on cycle 4 day 1, and on cycle 7 day 1. The samples were taken from a phase I, first-in-human, multicenter, open-label dose-escalation trial of ivuxolimab. Adults with locally advanced or metastatic head and neck squamous cell, hepatocellular, melanoma or renal cell carcinoma were enrolled in the trial. Before TCR sequencing, CD4+ T cells and CD8+ T cells from peripheral blood were sorted into separate populations. General conclusions and limits of the study: Low levels of normalized T-cell clonal expansion were also seen in some nonresponding patients. In partial responders in the 0.1-3.0 mg/kg groups, normalized peripheral clonal expansion was found to be among the lowest, especially among CD8+ T cells. On average, CD8+ T cells showed more expanded clones than CD4+ T cells after ivuxolimab. Antigen specificity was not determined for the clonally expanded peripheral T cells. At doses of 0.1 to 3.0 mg/kg, clonal expansion of both CD4+ and CD8+ blood T cells was observed from baseline to week 6.

Genomic DNA was extracted from sorted cells for sequencing of the TCRbeta CDR3 region. The immunoSEQ Assay was used for sequencing of TCRbeta CDR3 regions. Drawn from immuneACCESS, this table holds only the in-frame rearrangements with V and J called that TCRdb kept. Clones are partly lost; checked studies trace under half to an unresolved V gene and leave the rest unexplained. The sample table shows 100,000 or so clones, and under 95% are seen once. The ten most abundant clones make up approximately 0.58% of the sample. Here the sequenced sample was CD4+ or CD8+ T cells sorted from blood, taken in a trial of the OX40 agonist ivuxolimab. This TCR was sampled from an adult with an advanced solid tumor such as melanoma, head and neck, liver or kidney cancer.

The CDR3 sequence is CASSLDRGYNEQFF. The sequenced DNA is TGCGCCAGCAGCTTAGACAGGGGCTACAATGAGCAGTTCTTC. The chain was built from TRBV5-1 and TRBJ2-1; a stretch of 8 junction bases matches TRBD1. V loses 2 bases at its end and J loses 3 bases; junction bases beyond the gene matches: 1. CDR1 and CDR2, looked up from the germline V gene, are SGHRS and YFSETQ. The CDR3 has 14 amino acids, counting the end cysteine and phenylalanine. CDR3 DNA is the only sequence kept; it has 42 bases, read in frame from the first base.